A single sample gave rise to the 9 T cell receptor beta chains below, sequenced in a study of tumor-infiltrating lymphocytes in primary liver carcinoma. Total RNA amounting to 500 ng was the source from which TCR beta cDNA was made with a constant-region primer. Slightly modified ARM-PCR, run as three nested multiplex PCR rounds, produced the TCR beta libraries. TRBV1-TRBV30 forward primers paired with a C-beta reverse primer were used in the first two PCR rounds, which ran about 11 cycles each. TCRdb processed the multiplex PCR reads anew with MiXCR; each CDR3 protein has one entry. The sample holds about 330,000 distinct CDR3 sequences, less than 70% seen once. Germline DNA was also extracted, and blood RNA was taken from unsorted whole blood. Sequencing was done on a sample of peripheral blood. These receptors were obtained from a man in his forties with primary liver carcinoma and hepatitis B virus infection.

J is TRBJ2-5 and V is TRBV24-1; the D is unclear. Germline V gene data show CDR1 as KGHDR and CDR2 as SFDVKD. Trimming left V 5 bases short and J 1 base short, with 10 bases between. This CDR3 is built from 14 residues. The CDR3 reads CATSVSSAQETQYF. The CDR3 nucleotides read TGTGCCACCAGTGTGTCTTCAGCCCAAGAGACCCAGTACTTC.

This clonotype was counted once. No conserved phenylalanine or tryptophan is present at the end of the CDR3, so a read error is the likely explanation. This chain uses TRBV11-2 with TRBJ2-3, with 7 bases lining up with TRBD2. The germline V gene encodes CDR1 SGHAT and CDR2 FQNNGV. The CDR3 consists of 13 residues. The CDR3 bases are TGTTCCAGCAGCCTGAGCGGGATTGATACGCAGTATTCT. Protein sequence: CSSSLSGIDTQYS.

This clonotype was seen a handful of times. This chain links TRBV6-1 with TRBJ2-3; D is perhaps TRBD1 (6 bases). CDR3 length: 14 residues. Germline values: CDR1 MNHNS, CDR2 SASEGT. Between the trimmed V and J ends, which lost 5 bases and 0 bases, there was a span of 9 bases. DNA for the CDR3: TGTGCCAGCAGTCGGACAGTTAGCACAGATACGCAGTATTTT. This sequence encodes CASSRTVSTDTQYF.

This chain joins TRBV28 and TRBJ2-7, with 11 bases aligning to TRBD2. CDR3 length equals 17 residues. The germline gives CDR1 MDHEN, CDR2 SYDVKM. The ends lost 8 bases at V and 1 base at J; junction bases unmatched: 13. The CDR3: CASVSEPGLADSYEQYF. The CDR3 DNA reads TGTGCCAGCGTTTCCGAACCGGGACTAGCGGATTCCTACGAGCAGTACTTC. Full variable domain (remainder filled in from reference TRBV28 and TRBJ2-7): DVKVTQSSRYLVKRTGEKVFLECVQDMDHENMFWYRQDPGLGLRLIYFSYDVKMKEKGDIPEGYSVSREKKERFSLILESASTNQTSMYLCASVSEPGLADSYEQYFGPGTRLTVT.

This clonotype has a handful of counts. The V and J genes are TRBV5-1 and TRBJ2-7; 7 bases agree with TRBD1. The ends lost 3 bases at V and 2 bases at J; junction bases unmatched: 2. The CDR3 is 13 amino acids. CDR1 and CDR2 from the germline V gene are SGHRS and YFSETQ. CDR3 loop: CASSSGQPYEQYF. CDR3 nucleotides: TGCGCCAGCAGCTCGGGACAGCCCTACGAGCAGTACTTC.

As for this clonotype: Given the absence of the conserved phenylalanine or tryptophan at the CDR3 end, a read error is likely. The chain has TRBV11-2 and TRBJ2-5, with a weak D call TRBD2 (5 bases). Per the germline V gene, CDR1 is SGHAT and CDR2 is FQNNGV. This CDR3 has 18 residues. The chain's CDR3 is CASNLARLALGKIETQYL. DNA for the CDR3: TGTGCCAGCAACTTAGCGAGGCTAGCCCTGGGAAAAATAGAGACCCAGTACCTC.

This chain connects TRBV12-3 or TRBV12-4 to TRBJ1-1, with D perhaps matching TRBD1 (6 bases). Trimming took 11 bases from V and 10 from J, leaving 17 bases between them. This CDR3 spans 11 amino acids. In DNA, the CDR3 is TGTGCCCGAAGCAGGGGTTTTGGAGCTTTCTTT. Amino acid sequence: CARSRGFGAFF.

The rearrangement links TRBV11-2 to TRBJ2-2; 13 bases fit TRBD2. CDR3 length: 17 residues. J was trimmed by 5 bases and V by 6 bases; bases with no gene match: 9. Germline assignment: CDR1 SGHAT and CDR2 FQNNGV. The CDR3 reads CASRGLAGVMRTGELFF. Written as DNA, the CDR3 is TGTGCCAGCAGAGGACTAGCGGGAGTAATGAGGACCGGGGAGCTGTTTTTT.

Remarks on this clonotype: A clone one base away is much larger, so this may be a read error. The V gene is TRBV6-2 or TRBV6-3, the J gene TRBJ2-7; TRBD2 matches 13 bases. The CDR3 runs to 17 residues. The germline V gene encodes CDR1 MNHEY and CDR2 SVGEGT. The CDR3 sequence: CARSYDGTSGKSDEQYF. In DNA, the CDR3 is TGTGCCAGAAGTTACGATGGGACTAGCGGGAAAAGCGACGAGCAGTACTTC.